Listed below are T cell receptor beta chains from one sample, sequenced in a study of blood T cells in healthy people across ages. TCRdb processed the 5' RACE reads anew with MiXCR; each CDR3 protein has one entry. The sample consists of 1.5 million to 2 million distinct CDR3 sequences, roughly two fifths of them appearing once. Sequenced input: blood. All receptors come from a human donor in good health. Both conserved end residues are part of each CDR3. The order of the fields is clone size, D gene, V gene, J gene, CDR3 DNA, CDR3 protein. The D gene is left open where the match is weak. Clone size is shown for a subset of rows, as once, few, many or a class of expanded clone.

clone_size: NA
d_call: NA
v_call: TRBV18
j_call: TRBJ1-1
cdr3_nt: TGTGCCAGCTCACCAAGTTCCCAGGACACTGAAGCTTTCTTT
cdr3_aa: CASSPSSQDTEAFF

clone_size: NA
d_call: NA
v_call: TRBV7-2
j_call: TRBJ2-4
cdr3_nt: TGTGCCAGCAGCCTCAGCGGGACAGAAACCTACAATGAGCAGTACTTC
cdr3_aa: CASSLSGTETYNEQYF

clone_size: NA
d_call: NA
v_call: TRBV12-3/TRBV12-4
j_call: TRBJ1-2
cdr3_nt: TGTGCCAGCAGTTTAGGTGGCACCCTGGCTAGCTACACCTTC
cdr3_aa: CASSLGGTLASYTF

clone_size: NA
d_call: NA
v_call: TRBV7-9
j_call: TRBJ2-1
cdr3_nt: TGTGCCAGCAGCTACGGCGGGAACTACAATGAGCAGTTCTTC
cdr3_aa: CASSYGGNYNEQFF

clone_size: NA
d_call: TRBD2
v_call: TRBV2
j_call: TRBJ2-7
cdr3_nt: TGTGCCAGCAGTGATTTCCTAGCGGACTACGAGCAGTACTTC
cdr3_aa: CASSDFLADYEQYF

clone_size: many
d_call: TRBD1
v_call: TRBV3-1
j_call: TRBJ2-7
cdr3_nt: TGTGCCAGCAGCCGACAGGGTGGCTACGAGCAGTACTTC
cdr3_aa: CASSRQGGYEQYF

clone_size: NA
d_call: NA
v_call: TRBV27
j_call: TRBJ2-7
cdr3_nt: TGTGCCGGCAGTTTGTTTACGGGGCCAGCCTACGAGCAGTACTTC
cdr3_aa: CAGSLFTGPAYEQYF

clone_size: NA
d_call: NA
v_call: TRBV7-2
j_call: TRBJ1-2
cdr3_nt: TGTGCCAGCAGCCCCGGTTTAGTCCTGGGCTACACCTTC
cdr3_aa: CASSPGLVLGYTF

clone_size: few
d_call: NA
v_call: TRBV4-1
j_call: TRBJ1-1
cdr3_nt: TGCGCCAGCAGCCAAGATGGGGGCGCCCAAACTGAAGCTTTCTTT
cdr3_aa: CASSQDGGAQTEAFF

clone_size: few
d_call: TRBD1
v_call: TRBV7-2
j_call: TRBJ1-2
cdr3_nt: TGTGCCAGCAGACGCGGACAGGGGGCGGTCTATGGCTACACCTTC
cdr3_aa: CASRRGQGAVYGYTF

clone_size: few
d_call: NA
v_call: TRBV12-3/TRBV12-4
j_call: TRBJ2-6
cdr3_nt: TGTGCCAGCACGGGCGGCAGAGAATACTCTGGGGCCAACGTCCTGACTTTC
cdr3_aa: CASTGGREYSGANVLTF

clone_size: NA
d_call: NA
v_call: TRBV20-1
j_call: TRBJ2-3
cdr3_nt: TGCAGTGCATCGGGACACACTACAGATACGCAGTATTTT
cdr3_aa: CSASGHTTDTQYF

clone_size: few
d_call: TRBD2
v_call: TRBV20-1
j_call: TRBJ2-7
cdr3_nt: TGCAGTGCGACCAGACTAGCTTCTCACGACGAGCAGTACTTC
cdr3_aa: CSATRLASHDEQYF

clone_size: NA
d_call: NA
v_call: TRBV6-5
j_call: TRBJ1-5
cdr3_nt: TGTGCCAGCACTTGGACACAGGGCCAGCCCCAGCATTTT
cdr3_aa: CASTWTQGQPQHF

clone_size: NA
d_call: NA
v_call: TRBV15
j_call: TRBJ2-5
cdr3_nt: TGTGCCACCAGCAGAGATACGAGGGAGCAGTACTTC
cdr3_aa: CATSRDTREQYF

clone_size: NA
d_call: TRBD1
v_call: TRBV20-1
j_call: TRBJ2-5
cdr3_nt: TGCAGTGCCATAGGCAGGGGGCAAGAGACCCAGTACTTC
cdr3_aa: CSAIGRGQETQYF

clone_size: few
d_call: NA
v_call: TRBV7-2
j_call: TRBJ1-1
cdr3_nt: TGTGCCAGCAGCTCCGAGGAGTGGCCCTGGAAAGCTTTCTTT
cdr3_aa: CASSSEEWPWKAFF

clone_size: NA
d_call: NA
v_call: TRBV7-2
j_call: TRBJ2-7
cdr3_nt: TGTGCCAGCAGTTACTCGAAAGCGTTGGGCTACGAGCAGTACTTC
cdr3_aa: CASSYSKALGYEQYF

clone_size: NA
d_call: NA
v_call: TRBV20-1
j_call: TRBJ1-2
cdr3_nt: TGCAGTGCCCTACCGGGCCCACAGGGCTATGGCTACACCTTC
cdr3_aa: CSALPGPQGYGYTF

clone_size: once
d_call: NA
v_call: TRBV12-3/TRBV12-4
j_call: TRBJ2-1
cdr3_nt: TGTGCCAGCAGTTTATTAGTTGTCGGTGAGCAGTTCTTC
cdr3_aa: CASSLLVVGEQFF

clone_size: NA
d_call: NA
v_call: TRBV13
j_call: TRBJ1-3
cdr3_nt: TGTGCCAGCAGCTTAATTGACTTCTCTGGAAACACCATATATTTT
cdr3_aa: CASSLIDFSGNTIYF

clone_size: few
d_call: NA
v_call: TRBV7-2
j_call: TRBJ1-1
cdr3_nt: TGTGCCAGCAGCTTAGTGGTCGACGGGAACACTGAAGCTTTCTTT
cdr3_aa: CASSLVVDGNTEAFF

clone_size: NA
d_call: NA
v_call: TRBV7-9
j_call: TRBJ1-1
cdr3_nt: TGTGCCAGCAGCTTACAGGGCGCCCATCACACTGAAGCTTTCTTT
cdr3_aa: CASSLQGAHHTEAFF

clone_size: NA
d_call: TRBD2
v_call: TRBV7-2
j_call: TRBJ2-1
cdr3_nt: TGTGCCAGCAGCAATAGGCCTACTAGCGGGGCCTACAATGAGCAGTTCTTC
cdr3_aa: CASSNRPTSGAYNEQFF

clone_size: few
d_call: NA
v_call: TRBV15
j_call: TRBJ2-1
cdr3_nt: TGTGCCACCAGCAGAGGACGGAGTTGGGGTTTGAATGAGCAGTTCTTC
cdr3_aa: CATSRGRSWGLNEQFF

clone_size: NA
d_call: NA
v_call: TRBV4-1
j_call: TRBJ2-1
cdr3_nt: TGCGCCAGCAGCCAAGGCCCAATTCCGTCTTTACCCGAGCAGTTCTTC
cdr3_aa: CASSQGPIPSLPEQFF

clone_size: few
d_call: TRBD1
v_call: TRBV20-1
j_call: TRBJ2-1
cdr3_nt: TGCAGTGCTACGACAGGGGGCTACGATAATGAGCAGTTCTTC
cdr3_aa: CSATTGGYDNEQFF